Listed below are T cell receptor beta chains from one sample, sequenced in a study of graft-versus-host responses after intestinal transplantation. Produced via immunoSEQ multiplex PCR; TCRdb's table is partial and in-frame only. The sample holds about 15,000 clones, over 75% seen once. The input for sequencing was bone marrow, taken less than 130 days after intestinal transplantation. The receptors stem from a human patient who received an intestinal transplant, so some T cells may come from the graft donor. CDR3s include the opening cysteine and the closing phenylalanine or tryptophan. A D gene is named only where the DNA matches it firmly. Expanded clones get a size class; other rows say once, few or many, or leave the size out.

d_call: -; v_call: TRBV4-2; clone_size: -; j_call: TRBJ1-6; cdr3_aa: CASSQDPRVSTLHF; cdr3_nt: TGTGCCAGCAGCCAAGATCCCAGGGTTTCGACCCTCCACTTT
d_call: TRBD1; v_call: TRBV2; clone_size: -; j_call: TRBJ2-3; cdr3_aa: CASSPGQGTDTQYF; cdr3_nt: TGTGCCAGCAGCCCGGGACAGGGAACAGATACGCAGTATTTT
d_call: TRBD1; v_call: TRBV6-4; clone_size: -; j_call: TRBJ1-5; cdr3_aa: CASSVLKHRGIQPQHF; cdr3_nt: TGTGCCAGCAGCGTCCTAAAGCACAGGGGGATTCAGCCCCAGCATTTT
d_call: -; v_call: TRBV7-9; clone_size: -; j_call: TRBJ2-1; cdr3_aa: CASSFNWYEQFF; cdr3_nt: TGTGCCAGCAGCTTTAATTGGTATGAGCAGTTCTTC
d_call: TRBD2; v_call: TRBV5-6; clone_size: -; j_call: TRBJ2-1; cdr3_aa: CASSLVGGRDGNEQFF; cdr3_nt: TGTGCCAGCAGCTTGGTAGGCGGGAGGGATGGCAATGAGCAGTTCTTC
d_call: TRBD1; v_call: TRBV2; clone_size: -; j_call: TRBJ2-6; cdr3_aa: CASRNRGLPSSGANVLTF; cdr3_nt: TGTGCCAGCAGGAACAGGGGGCTACCTTCCTCTGGGGCCAACGTCCTGACTTTC
d_call: -; v_call: TRBV5-8; clone_size: -; j_call: TRBJ1-4; cdr3_aa: CASSPYWTWMDEKLFF; cdr3_nt: TGTGCCAGCAGCCCATACTGGACATGGATGGACGAAAAACTGTTTTTT
d_call: -; v_call: TRBV15; clone_size: -; j_call: TRBJ1-3; cdr3_aa: CATSRDGTDGPGNTIYF; cdr3_nt: TGTGCCACCAGCAGAGATGGAACGGACGGCCCTGGAAACACCATATATTTT
d_call: -; v_call: TRBV27; clone_size: few; j_call: TRBJ1-1; cdr3_aa: CASSWDGYNTEAFF; cdr3_nt: TGTGCCAGCAGCTGGGACGGCTACAACACTGAAGCTTTCTTT
d_call: -; v_call: TRBV5-5; clone_size: once; j_call: TRBJ2-7; cdr3_aa: CASSLEGVSPSYEQYF; cdr3_nt: TGTGCCAGCAGCTTGGAGGGCGTGTCCCCTTCCTACGAGCAGTACTTC
d_call: -; v_call: TRBV7-2; clone_size: -; j_call: TRBJ2-3; cdr3_aa: CAISWRGTQYF; cdr3_nt: TGTGCCATCTCGTGGCGGGGTACGCAGTATTTT
d_call: -; v_call: TRBV2; clone_size: -; j_call: TRBJ2-7; cdr3_aa: CASSRQGRGQYF; cdr3_nt: TGTGCCAGCAGTCGACAGGGGAGGGGGCAGTACTTC
d_call: -; v_call: TRBV10-3; clone_size: few; j_call: TRBJ2-7; cdr3_aa: CAISESRGSYEQYF; cdr3_nt: TGTGCCATCAGTGAGTCCAGGGGCTCCTACGAGCAGTACTTC
d_call: -; v_call: TRBV28; clone_size: -; j_call: TRBJ2-3; cdr3_aa: CASSLRPFRTDTQYF; cdr3_nt: TGTGCCAGCAGTTTACGGCCCTTCCGCACAGATACGCAGTATTTT
d_call: -; v_call: TRBV7-2; clone_size: -; j_call: TRBJ2-5; cdr3_aa: CASSPGGGTQYF; cdr3_nt: TGTGCCAGCAGCCCAGGGGGGGGGACCCAGTACTTC
d_call: -; v_call: TRBV28; clone_size: once; j_call: TRBJ2-1; cdr3_aa: CASSLEGSDEQFF; cdr3_nt: TGTGCCAGCAGTTTGGAGGGATCAGATGAGCAGTTCTTC
d_call: -; v_call: TRBV7-9; clone_size: -; j_call: TRBJ1-1; cdr3_aa: CASRQGAENTEAFF; cdr3_nt: TGTGCCAGCAGGCAAGGGGCAGAGAACACTGAAGCTTTCTTT
d_call: TRBD2; v_call: TRBV29-1; clone_size: -; j_call: TRBJ2-1; cdr3_aa: CSVVGLAGPANEQFF; cdr3_nt: TGCAGCGTTGTGGGACTAGCGGGACCGGCCAATGAGCAGTTCTTC
d_call: -; v_call: TRBV27; clone_size: -; j_call: TRBJ1-2; cdr3_aa: CASSTGGGYGYTF; cdr3_nt: TGTGCCAGCAGTACGGGGGGCGGTTATGGCTACACCTTC
d_call: TRBD2; v_call: TRBV4-1; clone_size: -; j_call: TRBJ2-1; cdr3_aa: CASSQPSGKSTYNEQFF; cdr3_nt: TGCGCCAGCAGCCAACCTAGCGGAAAGTCCACCTACAATGAGCAGTTCTTC
d_call: -; v_call: TRBV18; clone_size: -; j_call: TRBJ2-7; cdr3_aa: CASSPQKAYEQYF; cdr3_nt: TGTGCCAGCTCACCACAGAAAGCCTACGAGCAGTACTTC
d_call: -; v_call: TRBV7-9; clone_size: -; j_call: TRBJ1-1; cdr3_aa: CASSFTHTEAFF; cdr3_nt: TGTGCCAGCAGCTTTACCCACACTGAAGCTTTCTTT
d_call: -; v_call: TRBV18; clone_size: -; j_call: TRBJ1-6; cdr3_aa: CASSPQGENSPLHF; cdr3_nt: TGTGCCAGCTCACCACAGGGAGAGAATTCACCCCTCCACTTT
d_call: TRBD1; v_call: TRBV4-3; clone_size: -; j_call: TRBJ1-3; cdr3_aa: CASSHSTGTGGEGGNTIYF; cdr3_nt: TGCGCCAGCAGCCATTCCACCGGGACAGGGGGCGAGGGTGGAAACACCATATATTTT